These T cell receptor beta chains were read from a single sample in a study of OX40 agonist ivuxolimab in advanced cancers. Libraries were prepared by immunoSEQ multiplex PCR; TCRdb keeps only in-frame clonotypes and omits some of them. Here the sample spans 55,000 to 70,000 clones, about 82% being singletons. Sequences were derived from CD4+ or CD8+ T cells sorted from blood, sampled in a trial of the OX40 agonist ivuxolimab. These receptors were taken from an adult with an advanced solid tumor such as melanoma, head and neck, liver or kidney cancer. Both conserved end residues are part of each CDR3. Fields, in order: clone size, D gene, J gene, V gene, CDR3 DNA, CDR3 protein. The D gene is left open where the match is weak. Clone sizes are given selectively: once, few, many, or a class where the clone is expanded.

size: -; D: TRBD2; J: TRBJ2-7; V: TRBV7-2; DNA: TGTGCCAGCAGCCAAATGGGCCTAGCGGATTTCTCCTACGAGCAGTACTTC; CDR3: CASSQMGLADFSYEQYF
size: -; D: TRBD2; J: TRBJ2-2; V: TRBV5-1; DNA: TGCGCCAGCAGCTTGTCCACTAGCGGGGGGAACACCGGGGAGCTGTTTTTT; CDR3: CASSLSTSGGNTGELFF
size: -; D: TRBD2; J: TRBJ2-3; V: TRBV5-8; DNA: TGTGCCAGCAGCTTGGGACTAGCGGGAGGGCCATTCTCTGGGACAGATACGCAGTATTTT; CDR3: CASSLGLAGGPFSGTDTQYF
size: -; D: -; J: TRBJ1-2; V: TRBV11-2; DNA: TGTGCCAGCAGCTTAGGTCCAGACAGGAGCTATGGCAACACCTTC; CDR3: CASSLGPDRSYGNTF
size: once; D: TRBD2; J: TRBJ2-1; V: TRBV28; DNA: TGTGCCAGCAGTTTAACGGGAGGGCCCCGAGAGCAGTTCTTC; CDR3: CASSLTGGPREQFF
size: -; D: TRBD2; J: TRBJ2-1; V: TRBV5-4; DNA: TGTGCCAGCAGCCCTGCGGGCCCTACTAGCGGGGGCGACAATGAGCAGTTCTTC; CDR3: CASSPAGPTSGGDNEQFF
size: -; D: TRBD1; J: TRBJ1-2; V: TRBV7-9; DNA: TGTGCCAGCAGCTTAATGGGACAGCCGACTAAGGGCTACACCTTC; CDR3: CASSLMGQPTKGYTF
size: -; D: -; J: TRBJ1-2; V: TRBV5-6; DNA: TGTGCCAGCAGTCCAGGTGGCCTCGCTGGCTACACCTTC; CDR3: CASSPGGLAGYTF
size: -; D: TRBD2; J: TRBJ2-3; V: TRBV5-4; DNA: TGTGCCAGCAGCTTGGTGGCGGGAGGCCCCCCGACAGATACGCAGTATTTT; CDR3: CASSLVAGGPPTDTQYF
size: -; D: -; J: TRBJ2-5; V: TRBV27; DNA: TGTGCCAGCAGTTTATTGGGAGCTCAAGAGACCCAGTACTTC; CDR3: CASSLLGAQETQYF
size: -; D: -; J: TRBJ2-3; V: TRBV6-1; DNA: TGTGCCAGCAGTGAAAGTCCGGGGCGGGCAGATACGCAGTATTTT; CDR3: CASSESPGRADTQYF
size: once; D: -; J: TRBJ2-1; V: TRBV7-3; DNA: TGTGCCAGCAGCTTAGGGCCGAACCCCCCGTACAATGAGCAGTTCTTC; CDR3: CASSLGPNPPYNEQFF
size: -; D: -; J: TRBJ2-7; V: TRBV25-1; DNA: TGTGCCAGCTTTAGCCCCGTCTCCTACGAGCAGTACTTC; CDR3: CASFSPVSYEQYF
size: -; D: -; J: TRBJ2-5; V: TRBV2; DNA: TGTGCCAGCAACCGGGGCCAAGAAGAGACCCAGTACTTC; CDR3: CASNRGQEETQYF
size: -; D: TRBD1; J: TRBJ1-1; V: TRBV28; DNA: TGTGCCAGCAGTTCTCACGGACAGGGTGAGGGTGAAGCTTTCTTT; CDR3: CASSSHGQGEGEAFF
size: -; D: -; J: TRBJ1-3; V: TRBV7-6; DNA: TGTGCCAGCAGCTTAGGCAGCTCCAGCTCTGGAAACACCATATATTTT; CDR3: CASSLGSSSSGNTIYF
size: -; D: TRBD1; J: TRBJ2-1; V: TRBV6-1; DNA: TGTGCCAGCAGTGAAGAGTGGACAGGGGGTAATGAGCAGTTCTTC; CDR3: CASSEEWTGGNEQFF
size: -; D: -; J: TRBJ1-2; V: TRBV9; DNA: TGTGCCAGCAGCGTATCAGGGCATGAGCCTGGCTACACCTTC; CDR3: CASSVSGHEPGYTF
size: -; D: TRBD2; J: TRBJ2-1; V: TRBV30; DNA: TGTGCCTGGACGTCAGGACTAGCGGGGGAGAGTGAGCAGTTCTTC; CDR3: CAWTSGLAGESEQFF
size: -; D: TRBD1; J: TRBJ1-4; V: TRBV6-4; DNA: TGTGCCAGCAAAACAGGACAGGGCCCGGGTCCCGAAAAACTGTTTTTT; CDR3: CASKTGQGPGPEKLFF
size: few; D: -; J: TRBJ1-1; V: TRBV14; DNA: TGTGCCAGCAGCCAAGAATTGAAGGCTTTCTTT; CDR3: CASSQELKAFF
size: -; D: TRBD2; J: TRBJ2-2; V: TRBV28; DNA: TGTGCCAGCATGACTAGCGGGTCCAACACCGGGGAGCTGTTTTTT; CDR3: CASMTSGSNTGELFF
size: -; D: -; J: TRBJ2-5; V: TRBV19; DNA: TGTGCCAGTAGTATAGTTTGGGCGGGAGAGACCCAGTACTTC; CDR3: CASSIVWAGETQYF
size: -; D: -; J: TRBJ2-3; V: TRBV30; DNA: TGTGCCTGGAGTGCAGGGTCAGATACGCAGTATTTT; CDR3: CAWSAGSDTQYF
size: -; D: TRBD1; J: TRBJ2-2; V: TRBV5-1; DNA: TGCGCCAGCAGCTTGTTTGTGGGACAGGGAACCGGGGAGCTGTTTTTT; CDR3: CASSLFVGQGTGELFF
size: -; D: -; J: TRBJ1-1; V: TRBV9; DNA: TGTGCCAGCAGAGGCCTAGGCCCGAACACTGAAGCTTTCTTT; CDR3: CASRGLGPNTEAFF
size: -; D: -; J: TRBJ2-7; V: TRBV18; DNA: TGTGCCAGCTCGCAGGGGTCGGAGCAGTACTTC; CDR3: CASSQGSEQYF
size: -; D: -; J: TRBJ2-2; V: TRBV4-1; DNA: TGCGCCAGCAGCCAAGACGTCCCTCCGCCCTTCGGGTCCGGGGAGCTGTTTTTT; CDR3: CASSQDVPPPFGSGELFF
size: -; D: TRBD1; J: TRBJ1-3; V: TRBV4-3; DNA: TGCGCCAGCAGCCAAGAGGGGACAGGGGGCTTGGACACCATATATTTT; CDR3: CASSQEGTGGLDTIYF
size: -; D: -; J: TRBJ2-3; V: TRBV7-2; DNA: TGTGCCAGCAGCTTAGACTGGGGGCTCGGCACAGATACGCAGTATTTT; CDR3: CASSLDWGLGTDTQYF
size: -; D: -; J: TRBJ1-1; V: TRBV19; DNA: TGTGCCAGTAGGGATTTGGGGGGGAACACTGAAGCTTTCTTT; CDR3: CASRDLGGNTEAFF
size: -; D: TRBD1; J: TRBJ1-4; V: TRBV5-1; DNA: TGCGCCAGCAGCCCCCAGGGGGCGCATAAAAACGGTGAAAAACTGTTTTTT; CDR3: CASSPQGAHKNGEKLFF
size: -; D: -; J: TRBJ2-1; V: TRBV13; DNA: TGTGCCAGCAGCCCCGGGGCAGGGGGGTACAATGAGCAGTTCTTC; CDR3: CASSPGAGGYNEQFF
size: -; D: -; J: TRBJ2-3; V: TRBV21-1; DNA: TGTGCCAGCAGCGCCCGACAGACCACAGATACGCAGTATTTT; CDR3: CASSARQTTDTQYF
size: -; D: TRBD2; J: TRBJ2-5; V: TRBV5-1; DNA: TGCGCCAGCAGCTTGGTGTCGGGGGGGACCCAAGAGACCCAGTACTTC; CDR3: CASSLVSGGTQETQYF
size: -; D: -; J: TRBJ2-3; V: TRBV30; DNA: TGTGCCTGGAGAAGTACAGGTAGCACAGATACGCAGTATTTT; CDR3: CAWRSTGSTDTQYF
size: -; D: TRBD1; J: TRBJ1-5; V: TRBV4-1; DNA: TGCGCCAGCAGCCGCGGGACAGCTAATCAGCCCCAGCATTTT; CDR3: CASSRGTANQPQHF